The 19 T cell receptor beta chains in this list originate from one sample, sequenced in a study of early T cells in non-severe SARS-CoV-2 infection. TCRdb re-derived calls from the 5' RACE reads in MiXCR, one entry per CDR3 protein. The data hold more than 50,000 distinct CDR3 sequences, with more than 10% observed a single time. The material sequenced was whole blood, taken at baseline. The receptors originated from an adult who was a healthcare worker with PCR-confirmed SARS-CoV-2 infection or an uninfected control (not recorded which).

This clonotype was seen a few times. The chain joins TRBV4-2 to TRBJ2-3; 10 positions agree with TRBD2. The V segment lost 6 bases and the J segment 5 bases; nucleotides outside the gene matches: 8. Germline V gives CDR1 LGHNA, CDR2 YNFKEQ. CDR3 size: 15 residues. CDR3 DNA: TGTGCCAGCAGTTCAAGCGGGGGGGGTCGAGATACGCAGTATTTT. Translating gives CASSSSGGGRDTQYF.

This clonotype was counted ten times or more. The chain recombines TRBV7-9 with TRBJ1-2; no clear D. CDR1 is SEHNR, CDR2 FQNEAQ, per germline (reference sequence). V was shortened by 1 base and J by 2 bases, with 8 bases between the two germline ends. The CDR3 spans 14 residues. The CDR3 DNA follows: TGTGCCAGCAGCTTAGAGGCCAGAAACTATGGCTACACCTTC. This encodes CASSLEARNYGYTF.

This clonotype was found a few times. The rearrangement links TRBV5-6 to TRBJ2-7; D not resolved. This CDR3 has 11 amino acids. Germline values: CDR1 SGHDT, CDR2 YYEEEE. Deletions cut 4 bases from V and 2 bases from J, with 4 bases between. The CDR3 DNA is TGTGCCAGCAGCCCGACCTACGAGCAGTACTTC. Amino acids: CASSPTYEQYF.

At least ten counts were recorded for this clonotype. The chain links TRBV28 to TRBJ1-5, with D tentatively TRBD1 (6 bases). CDR1 MDHEN and CDR2 SYDVKM come from the germline V gene. This CDR3 is built from 16 residues. Trimming left V 1 base short and J 2 bases short, with 12 bases between. CDR3 in DNA: TGTGCCAGCAGTTTATCGGTGGCAGGGGGCAATCAGCCCCAGCATTTT. Amino acid sequence: CASSLSVAGGNQPQHF.

This chain uses TRBV19 with TRBJ2-3; 12 nucleotides line up with TRBD2. V dropped 4 bases and J dropped 5; count of bases not matched to a gene: 10. Germline CDR1 is LNHDA and CDR2 is SQIVND (reference sequence). CDR3 size: 17 residues. CDR3 region: CASSTHALAGGGDTQYF. CDR3 in DNA: TGTGCCAGTAGTACCCATGCACTAGCGGGAGGTGGAGATACGCAGTATTTT.

This clonotype was counted ten times or more. CDR3 bases: TGTGCCAGCAGCTTAACGGTTTCAGGGGGCATGAATGAGCAGTTCTTC. Its translation: CASSLTVSGGMNEQFF. The V call is TRBV7-3, the J call TRBJ2-1; 8 positions agree with TRBD1. The CDR3 has 16 amino acids. V lost 0 bases, J lost 7 bases, and 8 bases stayed unmatched. Germline CDR1 SGHTA, CDR2 FQGTGA.

V usage is TRBV5-1 and J usage is TRBJ2-7; D possibly corresponds to TRBD2 (6 bases). Germline CDR1 is SGHRS and CDR2 is YFSETQ. This CDR3 is built from 14 residues. The germline V and J ends were trimmed by 2 bases and 3 bases, with 12 bases remaining between them. CDR3 DNA sequence: TGCGCCAGCAGCTTCGGAGGGCACCACTACGAGCAGTACTTC. It codes for CASSFGGHHYEQYF.

The chain carries TRBV29-1 and TRBJ2-1; 9 bases agree with TRBD1. The CDR3 length is 14 residues. The germline CDR1 and CDR2 sequences are SQVTM and ANQGSEA. V gave up 6 bases and J gave up 3 bases; unmatched junction bases: 6. This CDR3 reads CSVIGTGIYNEQFF. Written as DNA, the CDR3 is TGCAGCGTAATAGGGACAGGGATCTACAATGAGCAGTTCTTC.

This clonotype turned up a few times. V gene TRBV5-5 combines with J gene TRBJ2-2, with 7 bases that match TRBD1. Per the germline V gene, CDR1 is SGHKS and CDR2 is YYEKEE (reference sequence). The CDR3 runs to 17 residues. J gave up 3 bases and V 3 bases, and 11 bases lay outside the gene matches. The CDR3 here is CASSSYRGGSYTGELFF. As DNA, the CDR3 is TGTGCCAGCAGCTCTTATAGAGGGGGCTCCTACACCGGGGAGCTGTTTTTT.

The gene calls are TRBV11-2 and TRBJ2-7; 10 nucleotides align to TRBD1. The CDR3 length is 15 residues. Germline values: CDR1 SGHAT, CDR2 FQNNGV. J was trimmed by 7 bases and V by 4 bases; bases with no gene match: 10. The CDR3 nucleotides are TGTGCCAGCAGCTCCACGACAGGGGGCGCGGGTGAGCAGTACTTC. Its translation: CASSSTTGGAGEQYF.

This clonotype was counted only a few times. This chain uses TRBV25-1 with TRBJ2-1; 7 bases align to TRBD2. The germline gives CDR1 MGHDK, CDR2 SYGVNS. V dropped 1 base and J dropped 9; count of bases not matched to a gene: 12. This CDR3 comprises 16 residues. CDR3 sequence reads: CASSEWEGGRDSEQFF. Here the CDR3 DNA reads TGTGCCAGCAGTGAATGGGAGGGAGGTCGAGATAGTGAGCAGTTCTTC.

The sample holds a few counts of this clonotype. This sequence joins TRBV19 and TRBJ1-5, with 9 bases lining up with TRBD1. The CDR3 length is 16 residues. V lost 5 bases, J lost 1 base, and 6 bases stayed unmatched. Germline V lookup: CDR1 LNHDA, CDR2 SQIVND (reference sequence). CDR3 amino acids: CASSHTGGPSNQPQHF. For the CDR3, the DNA is TGTGCCAGTAGTCACACAGGGGGCCCCAGCAATCAGCCCCAGCATTTT.

The chain has TRBV7-9 and TRBJ2-1; 7 bases map to TRBD2. This CDR3 is 17 amino acids long. V shed 0 bases and J 3 bases; nucleotides not matched to a gene: 8. Germline-derived CDR1 and CDR2 are SEHNR and FQNEAQ (reference sequence). The CDR3 region is CASSLARELANYNEQFF. The CDR3 bases are TGTGCCAGCAGCTTAGCGCGGGAACTAGCGAACTACAATGAGCAGTTCTTC.

This clonotype has ten or more counts. V gene TRBV11-2 combines with J gene TRBJ2-7; 8 bases line up with TRBD1. Trimming cost V 6 bases and J 7 bases; bases outside gene matches: 11. The CDR3 has 14 residues. Germline lookup yields CDR1 SGHAT and CDR2 FQNNGV. CDR3 residues: CASSSGGRRGEQYF. For the CDR3, the DNA is TGTGCCAGCAGTTCAGGGGGCCGGAGAGGAGAGCAGTACTTC.

This clonotype was found many times. The chain carries TRBV5-1 and TRBJ1-4; 9 nucleotides align to TRBD1. The CDR3 spans 16 residues. Germline values: CDR1 SGHRS, CDR2 YFSETQ. The V gene end was trimmed by 4 bases and the J gene end by 0 bases; junction bases not matched to a gene: 4. The CDR3 here is CASSAGQGATNEKLFF. CDR3 nucleotides: TGCGCCAGCAGCGCGGGACAGGGTGCAACTAATGAAAAACTGTTTTTT.

The rearrangement links TRBV27 to TRBJ2-7, with 8 bases that match TRBD1. Germline V gene data show CDR1 as MNHEY and CDR2 as SMNVEV (reference sequence). This CDR3 has 14 amino acids. J gave up 4 bases and V 6 bases, and 8 bases lay outside the gene matches. CDR3 protein: CASSTTGGAYEQYF. DNA of the CDR3: TGTGCCAGCAGCACAACAGGGGGTGCGTACGAGCAGTACTTC.

The chain combines TRBV7-9 with TRBJ2-5, with D unclear. The germline V gene encodes CDR1 SEHNR and CDR2 FQNEAQ (reference sequence). V was cut by 7 bases and J by 2 bases, with 20 bases left in between. The CDR3 contains 16 residues. Written as DNA, the CDR3 is TGTGCCAGCACCGATTCCCGGTTTGTCAGGCAAGAGACCCAGTACTTC. Protein product: CASTDSRFVRQETQYF.

The chain links TRBV18 to TRBJ2-3; no clear D gene. V was cut by 0 bases and J by 4 bases, with 8 bases left in between. CDR3 length equals 14 residues. Looked up from germline, CDR1 is KGHSH and CDR2 is LQKENI. Here the CDR3 reads CASSPPEAPDTQYF. The CDR3 bases are TGTGCCAGCTCACCACCGGAAGCCCCAGATACGCAGTATTTT.

The chain links TRBV5-4 to TRBJ2-7; 11 positions agree with TRBD2. The germline V gene has CDR1 SGHNT and CDR2 YYREEE (reference sequence). The CDR3 runs to 15 residues. V shed 4 bases, J shed 3 bases, and the junction held 6 bases outside the gene matches. CDR3 loop: CASSGTSGSVYEQYF. DNA for the CDR3: TGTGCCAGCAGCGGAACTAGCGGGAGTGTCTACGAGCAGTACTTC.